The 5 T cell receptor beta chains reported below all come from one sample, sequenced in a study of T cell responses to AZD1222 COVID-19 vaccine. Using immunoSEQ multiplex PCR, the repertoire was profiled, and TCRdb retains in-frame clones only, with some absent. The profile covers 100,000 to 150,000 clones, with about 90% appearing a single time and around 6% taken by the ten largest. The sample here was peripheral blood, taken on day 0 of AZD1222 vaccination. These TCRs come from an adult in good health.

This clone was seen a handful of times. The chain uses TRBV19 and TRBJ1-4; a weak D match, TRBD1 (6 bases). The germline CDR1 and CDR2 sequences are LNHDA and SQIVND (reference sequence). Trimming removed 5 bases from V and 4 bases from J, with 14 bases in between. The CDR3 runs 15 residues. The CDR3 loop is CASSPQGGGNEKLFF. CDR3 DNA: TGTGCCAGTAGTCCACAGGGAGGAGGTAATGAAAAACTGTTTTTT.

The rearrangement joins TRBV19 to TRBJ1-4; 9 nucleotides match TRBD1. Germline assignment: CDR1 LNHDA and CDR2 SQIVND (reference sequence). The CDR3 runs to 16 residues. Germline trimming cut 5 bases from V and 8 bases from J; bases unmatched to any gene: 12. The chain's CDR3 is CASSLSSGTGPEKLFF. CDR3 bases: TGTGCCAGTAGTTTAAGTTCCGGGACAGGGCCCGAAAAACTGTTTTTT.

This rearrangement joins TRBV11-3 to TRBJ2-1, with D possibly being TRBD2 (5 bases). Deletions cut 0 bases from V and 6 bases from J, with 9 bases between. The CDR3 consists of 14 residues. The germline CDR1 and CDR2 sequences are SGHNT and YENEEA. In DNA form, the CDR3 reads TGTGCCAGCAGCTTAGAGGCGGGTACCAATGAGCAGTTCTTC. It codes for CASSLEAGTNEQFF. The variable domain in full, with the rest retrieved from reference TRBV11-3 and TRBJ2-1, is EAGVVQSPRYKIIEKKQPVAFWCNPISGHNTLYWYLQNLGQGPELLIRYENEEAVDDSQLPKDRFSAERLKGVDSTLKIQPAELGDSAVYLCASSLEAGTNEQFFGPGTRLTVL.

The V call is TRBV18, the J call TRBJ1-1; D unresolved. This CDR3 contains 14 residues. V was cut by 3 bases and J by 7 bases, with 15 bases left in between. CDR1 and CDR2 (germline): KGHSH, LQKENI. DNA of the CDR3: TGTGCCAGCTCACCTGGGCACTCCTGGGGTGAAGCTTTCTTT. Its translation: CASSPGHSWGEAFF. The complete variable domain, with remaining parts taken from reference TRBV18 and TRBJ1-1, reads NAGVMQNPRHLVRRRGQEARLRCSPMKGHSHVYWYRQLPEEGLKFMVYLQKENIIDESGMPKERFSAEFPKEGPSILRIQQVVRGDSAAYFCASSPGHSWGEAFFGQGTRLTVV.

The gene calls are TRBV30 and TRBJ2-7; D not resolved. There are 11 residues in the CDR3. Germline CDR1 is GTSNPN and CDR2 is SVGIG (reference sequence). Deletions cut 0 bases from V and 4 bases from J, with 4 bases between. DNA for the CDR3: TGTGCCTGGAGTGTTAAATACGAGCAGTACTTC. This codes for CAWSVKYEQYF. The full variable domain, in which reference TRBV30 and TRBJ2-7 provide the parts outside the CDR3, is SQTIHQWPATLVQPVGSPLSLECTVEGTSNPNLYWYRQAAGRGLQLLFYSVGIGQISSEVPQNLSASRPQDRQFILSSKKLLLSDSGFYLCAWSVKYEQYFGPGTRLTVT.